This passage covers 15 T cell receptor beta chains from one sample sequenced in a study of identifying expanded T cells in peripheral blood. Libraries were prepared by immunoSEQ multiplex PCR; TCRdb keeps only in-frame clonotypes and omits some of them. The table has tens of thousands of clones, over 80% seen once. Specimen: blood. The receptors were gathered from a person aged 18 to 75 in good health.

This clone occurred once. The chain's CDR3 is CASSVRGYYGYTF. The CDR3 DNA is TGTGCCAGCAGCGTACGAGGGTACTATGGCTACACCTTC. V usage is TRBV21-1 and J usage is TRBJ1-2. TRBV21-1 is deemed a pseudogene. The CDR3 is made up of 13 amino acids.

In DNA form, the CDR3 reads TGTGCCAGCAGCAAAGACTACAGGGGGGACAGGATGAACACTGAAGCTTTCTTT. As protein: CASSKDYRGDRMNTEAFF. This chain joins TRBV21-1 and TRBJ1-1; no check of the table's D call, TRBD1, against the DNA was made. TRBV21-1 is shown as a pseudogene. There are 18 residues in the CDR3.

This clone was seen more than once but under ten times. This chain's CDR3 is CASSDRRGYTF. The CDR3 DNA sequence: TGTGCCAGCAGCGACAGGAGGGGCTACACCTTC. V gene TRBV2 combines with J gene TRBJ1-2, with D maybe TRBD1 (6 bases). Germline loops: CDR1 SNHLY, CDR2 FYNNEI. Trimming took off 6 bases at V and 8 bases at J, with 10 bases between the two ends. The CDR3 is 11 amino acids.

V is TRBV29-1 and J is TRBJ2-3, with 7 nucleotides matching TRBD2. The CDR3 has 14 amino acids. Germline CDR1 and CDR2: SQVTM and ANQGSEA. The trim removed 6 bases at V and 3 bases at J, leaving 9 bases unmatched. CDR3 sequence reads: CSVTGLVATDTQYF. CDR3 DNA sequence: TGCAGCGTCACAGGACTAGTGGCGACAGATACGCAGTATTTT.

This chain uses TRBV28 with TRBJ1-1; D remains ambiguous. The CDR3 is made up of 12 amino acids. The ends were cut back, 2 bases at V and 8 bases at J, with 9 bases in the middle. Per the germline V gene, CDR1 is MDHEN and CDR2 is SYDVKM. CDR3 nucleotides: TGTGCCAGCAGTTTAGTTCCAGGAGAAGCTTTCTTT. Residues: CASSLVPGEAFF.

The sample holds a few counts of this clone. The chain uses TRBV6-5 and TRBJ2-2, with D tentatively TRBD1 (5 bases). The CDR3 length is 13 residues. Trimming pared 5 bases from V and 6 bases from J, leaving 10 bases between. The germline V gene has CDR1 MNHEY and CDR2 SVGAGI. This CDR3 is CASSGRVAGELFF. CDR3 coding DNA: TGTGCCAGCAGTGGCAGGGTTGCCGGGGAGCTGTTTTTT.

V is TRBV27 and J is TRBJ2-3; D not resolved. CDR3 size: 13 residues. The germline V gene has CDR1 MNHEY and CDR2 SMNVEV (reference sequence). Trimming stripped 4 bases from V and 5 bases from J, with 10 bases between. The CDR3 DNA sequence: TGTGCCAGCAGTTCCCCCAGCGAAGATACGCAGTATTTT. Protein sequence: CASSSPSEDTQYF.

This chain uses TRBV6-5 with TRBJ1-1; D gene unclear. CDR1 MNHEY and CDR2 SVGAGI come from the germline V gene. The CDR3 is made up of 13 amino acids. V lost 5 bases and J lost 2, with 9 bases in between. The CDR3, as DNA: TGTGCCAGCAGTGGGGAAACAAACACTGAAGCTTTCTTT. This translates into CASSGETNTEAFF.

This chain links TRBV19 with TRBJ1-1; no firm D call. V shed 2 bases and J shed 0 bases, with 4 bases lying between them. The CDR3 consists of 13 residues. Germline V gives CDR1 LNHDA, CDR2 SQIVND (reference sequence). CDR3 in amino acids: CASSIKMNTEAFF. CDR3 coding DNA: TGTGCCAGTAGTATAAAGATGAACACTGAAGCTTTCTTT.

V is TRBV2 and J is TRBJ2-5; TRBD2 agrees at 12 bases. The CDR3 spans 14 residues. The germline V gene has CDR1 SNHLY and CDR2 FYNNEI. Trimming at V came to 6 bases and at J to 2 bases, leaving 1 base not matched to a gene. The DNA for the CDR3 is TGTGCCAGCAGCCTAGCGGGGGGGCAAGAGACCCAGTACTTC. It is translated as CASSLAGGQETQYF.

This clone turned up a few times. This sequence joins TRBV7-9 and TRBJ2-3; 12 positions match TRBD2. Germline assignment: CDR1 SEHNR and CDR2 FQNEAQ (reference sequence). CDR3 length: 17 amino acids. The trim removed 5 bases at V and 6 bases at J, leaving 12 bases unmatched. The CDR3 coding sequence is TGTGCCAGCAGCCCAGTTCGGCTAGCGGGGGGGTTGGATACGCAGTATTTT. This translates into CASSPVRLAGGLDTQYF.

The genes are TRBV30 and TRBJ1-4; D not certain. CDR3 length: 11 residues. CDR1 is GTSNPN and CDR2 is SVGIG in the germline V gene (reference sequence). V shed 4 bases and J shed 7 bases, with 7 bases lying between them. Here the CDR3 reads CAWNSLEKLFF. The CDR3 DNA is TGTGCCTGGAATTCACTTGAAAAACTGTTTTTT. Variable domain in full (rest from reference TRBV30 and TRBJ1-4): SQTIHQWPATLVQPVGSPLSLECTVEGTSNPNLYWYRQAAGRGLQLLFYSVGIGQISSEVPQNLSASRPQDRQFILSSKKLLLSDSGFYLCAWNSLEKLFFGSGTQLSVL.

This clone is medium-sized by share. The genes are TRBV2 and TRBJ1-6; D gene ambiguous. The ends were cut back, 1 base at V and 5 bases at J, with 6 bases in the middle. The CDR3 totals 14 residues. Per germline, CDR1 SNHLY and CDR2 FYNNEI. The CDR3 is CASSEETDNSPLHF. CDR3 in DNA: TGTGCCAGCAGTGAAGAGACCGATAATTCACCCCTCCACTTT.

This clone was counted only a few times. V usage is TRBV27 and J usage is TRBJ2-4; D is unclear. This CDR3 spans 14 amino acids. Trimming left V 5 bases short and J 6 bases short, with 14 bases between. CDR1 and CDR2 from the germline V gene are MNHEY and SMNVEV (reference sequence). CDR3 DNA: TGTGCCAGCAGTCCCCAGTTGTCTCCAAACATTCAGTACTTC. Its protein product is CASSPQLSPNIQYF.

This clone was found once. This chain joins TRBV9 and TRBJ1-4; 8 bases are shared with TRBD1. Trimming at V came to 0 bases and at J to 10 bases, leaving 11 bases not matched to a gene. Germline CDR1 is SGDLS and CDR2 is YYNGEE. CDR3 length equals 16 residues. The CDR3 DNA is TGTGCCAGCAGCGTAGAAGTAGGGACAGGTCCCGGAAAACTGTTTTTT. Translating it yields CASSVEVGTGPGKLFF.